This paragraph covers one T cell receptor (beta chain) sequence. TCRdb's table, derived via immunoSEQ multiplex PCR, lists solely in-frame clones and lacks some. The table has approximately 2,200,000 clones, under 95% seen once; the top ten hold roughly 1.8%. This sample was included in a study of shared clonotypes between healthy human individuals. Germline V lookup: CDR1 LNHNV, CDR2 YYDKDF (reference sequence). Trimming cost V 1 base and J 7 bases, with 23 bases left between them. The CDR3 has 17 amino acids. In the naive CD8 group, cells lacked CD45RO and were positively selected for CCR7, so terminally differentiated effector memory CD45RA+ cells were left out.

The sequence came from a young man in good health. Some clones in this sample may be carry-over from other donors' samples. The chain is built from TRBV15 and TRBJ2-7; a weak D match, TRBD2 (7 bases). The sample taken for sequencing was naive CD8+ T cells from PBMCs. The chain's CDR3 is CATSRAVFGGPRGEQYF. The DNA of the CDR3 is TGTGCCACCAGCAGAGCCGTCTTCGGGGGGCCAAGAGGGGAGCAGTACTTC.